This T cell receptor beta chain was identified during a study of response to subunit inactivated influenza vaccine. Overall study findings and caveats: Seasonal influenza vaccination, on each occasion, was suggested by the authors to recruit few new T cells.

Each CDR3 protein gets one entry after TCRdb re-called the RT-PCR reads with MiXCR. The table records roughly 520,000 distinct CDR3 sequences, 25% of them present only once. From germline, CDR1 is SGHRS and CDR2 YFSETQ. The CDR3 runs to 16 residues. Trimming took 2 bases from V and 7 from J; bases not matched to a gene: 7. To note about this clonotype: What it recognizes is unknown.

Sample: CD4+ T cells sorted from PBMCs, taken less than 6 days after vaccination. J is TRBJ2-7 and V is TRBV5-1, with 15 bases aligning to TRBD2. The clonotype comes from a man in his forties or fifties who received an inactivated influenza vaccine. The CDR3 loop is CASSLRTSGRAREQYF. Here the CDR3 DNA reads TGCGCCAGCAGCTTAAGGACTAGCGGGAGGGCCCGGGAGCAGTACTTC.